This T cell receptor (beta chain) appears in the sequencing data of a study of long-term antiretroviral therapy in people with HIV. Trimming removed 6 bases at V and 5 bases at J, with 20 bases between. From germline, CDR1 is MNHNY and CDR2 SVGAGI (reference sequence). The CDR3 sequence is 15 residues long. Survey level was the resolution at which the v3.0 immunoSEQ assay ran. Roughly 40,000-55,000 T-cell genomes per sample were the sequencing target. Sequencing used immunoSEQ multiplex PCR; TCRdb keeps in-frame clones, though not all of them. This table holds more than 15,000 clones, roughly 94% found once.

The sample was unsorted PBMCs, taken nearly 6.5 years after starting antiretroviral therapy. The rearrangement uses TRBV6-6 and TRBJ2-7; D may be TRBD2 (6 bases). The TCR was taken from a woman aged 50 to 60 with HIV. This CDR3 reads CASSSMGPGRNEQYF. CDR3 nucleotides: TGTGCCAGCAGCTCAATGGGGCCAGGGAGGAACGAGCAGTACTTC.